Included here is one T cell receptor beta chain sequence, with context. Antigen: not known. An end of the junction does not agree with germline; a read error may underlie this. These data belong to a study of cytomegalovirus exposure and HLA in healthy donors. Study-wide findings and caveats: Trimming of TCR beta V- and J-genes showed a link, identified in a later analysis, to a missense DCLRE1C variant. Immune exposure was documented only through CMV serostatus. Relative to equally common others, HLA-associated TCR beta chains showed greater clonal expansion in a later analysis.

The CDR3 spans 18 residues. Germline V lookup: CDR1 SEHNR, CDR2 FQNEAQ (reference sequence). PCR employed 60 Vbeta and 13 Jbeta primers. Assay: immunoSEQ multiplex PCR; the TCRdb copy retains only in-frame clones and omits some. The sample has approximately 150,000 clones, 65% to 70% seen once. This TCR came from a man aged 30 to 45 in good health and CMV-seropositive. Specimen: PBMCs. This chain joins TRBV7-9 and TRBJ2-5, with 10 bases lining up with TRBD2. The CDR3 nucleotides are TGTTCCAGCAGCTTAGCGCGTCTTGTAGCGGGAGGTTTGGAGACCCAGTACTTC. Residues: CSSSLARLVAGGLETQYF.